This TCR beta chain was sequenced during a study of radiation and T cells in renal cell carcinoma. Study conclusions and caveats: From baseline, blood top tumor clonotypes peaked at 2 weeks post-radiation.

Specified time point: blood 4 weeks post-SBRT, at nephrectomy. Treatment: 15 Gy SBRT to primary tumor, nephrectomy 4 weeks later. Radiation-treated patients gave blood at baseline, week 2 and week 4. About this clone: Its matching antigen is unknown. Relative to the germline gene, one junction end is altered; a read error may explain this.

This CDR3 comprises 14 residues. Looked up from germline, CDR1 is SGHAT and CDR2 is FQNNGV. Produced via immunoSEQ multiplex PCR; TCRdb's table is partial and in-frame only. The table has about 34,000 clones, 81% seen once. The receptor was derived from a man aged 55 to 70 with renal cell carcinoma. J is TRBJ2-2 and V is TRBV11-2; D unresolved. This specimen was blood, taken from a patient whose treatment included radiotherapy and nephrectomy. The CDR3 is CASSRFSKTGELFF. The CDR3, as DNA: TGTGCCAGCTCCAGGTTCTCGAAGACCGGGGAGCTGTTTTTT.